This T cell receptor (beta chain) stems from a study of blood T cell repertoires in COVID-19. Whole-study context: Some COVID-19 samples were acute and others convalescent; all came from the United States, Italy and Spain.

V lost 6 bases and J 5 bases, leaving 17 bases between the germline ends. The V gene's germline CDR1 is MNHEY and CDR2 SVGAGI. The CDR3 totals 14 residues. As processed by the authors: Researchers report that nucleated cell counts were estimated from reference gene primer amplification. The data were produced by immunoSEQ multiplex PCR, yet TCRdb's version contains in-frame clones alone and is incomplete. V and J calls plus clone size are reproduced from that table; the DNA served to infer D and trimming. This sample has more than 75,000 clones; around 80% occur once, and the top ten carry around a sixth.

The chain is built from TRBV6-5 and TRBJ2-7; possible D gene TRBD1, 5 bases. Sequencing input: peripheral blood. The clonotype originates from a woman of 80 years or more with active or convalescent COVID-19. The CDR3 loop is CASSSGNRFDEQYF. The CDR3 region has the DNA TGTGCCAGCAGCTCAGGGAACAGGTTTGACGAGCAGTACTTC.